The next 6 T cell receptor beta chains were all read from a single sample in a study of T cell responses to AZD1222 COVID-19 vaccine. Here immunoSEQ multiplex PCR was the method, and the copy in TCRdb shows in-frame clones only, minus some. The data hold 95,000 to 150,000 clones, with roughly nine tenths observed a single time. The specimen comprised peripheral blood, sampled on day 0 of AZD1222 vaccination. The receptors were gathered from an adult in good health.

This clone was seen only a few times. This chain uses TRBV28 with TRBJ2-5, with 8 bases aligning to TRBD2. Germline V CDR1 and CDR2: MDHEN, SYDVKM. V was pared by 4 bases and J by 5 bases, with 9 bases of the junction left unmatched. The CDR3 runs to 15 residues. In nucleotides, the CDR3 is TGTGCCAGCAGTTCCCGGGAGGGGAGAAGGGAGACCCAGTACTTC. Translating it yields CASSSREGRRETQYF.

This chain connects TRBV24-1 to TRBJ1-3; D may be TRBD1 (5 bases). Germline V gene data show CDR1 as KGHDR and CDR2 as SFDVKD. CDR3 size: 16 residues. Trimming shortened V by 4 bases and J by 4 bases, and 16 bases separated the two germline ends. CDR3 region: CATSDPTASGGNTIYF. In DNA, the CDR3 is TGTGCCACCAGTGACCCGACAGCTTCGGGGGGAAACACCATATATTTT.

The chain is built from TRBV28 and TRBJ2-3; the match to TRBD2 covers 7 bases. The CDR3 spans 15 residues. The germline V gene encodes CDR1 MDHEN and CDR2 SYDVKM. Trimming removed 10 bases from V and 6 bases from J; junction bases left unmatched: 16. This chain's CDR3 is CATINLAGGRDTQYF. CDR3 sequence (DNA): TGTGCCACTATCAACTTAGCGGGTGGGAGGGATACGCAGTATTTT. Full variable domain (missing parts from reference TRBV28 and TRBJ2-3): DVKVTQSSRYLVKRTGEKVFLECVQDMDHENMFWYRQDPGLGLRLIYFSYDVKMKEKGDIPEGYSVSREKKERFSLILESASTNQTSMYLCATINLAGGRDTQYFGPGTRLTVL.

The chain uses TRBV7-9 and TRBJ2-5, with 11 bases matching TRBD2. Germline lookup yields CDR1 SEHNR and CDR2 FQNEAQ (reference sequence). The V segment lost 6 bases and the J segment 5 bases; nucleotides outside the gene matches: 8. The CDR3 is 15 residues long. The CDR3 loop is CASSDSGRAGETQYF. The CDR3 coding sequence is TGTGCCAGCAGTGATAGCGGGAGGGCCGGGGAGACCCAGTACTTC. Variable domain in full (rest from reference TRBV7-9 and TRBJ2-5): DTGVSQNPRHKITKRGQNVTFRCDPISEHNRLYWYRQTLGQGPEFLTYFQNEAQLEKSRLLSDRFSAERPKGSFSTLEIQRTEQGDSAMYLCASSDSGRAGETQYFGPGTRLLVL.

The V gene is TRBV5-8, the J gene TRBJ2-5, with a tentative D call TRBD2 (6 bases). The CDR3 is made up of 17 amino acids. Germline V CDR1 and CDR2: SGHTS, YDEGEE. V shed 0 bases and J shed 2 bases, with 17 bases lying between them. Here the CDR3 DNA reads TGTGCCAGCAGCTTGGGGCTCGGCGGGATGGGGCAAGAGACCCAGTACTTC. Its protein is CASSLGLGGMGQETQYF.

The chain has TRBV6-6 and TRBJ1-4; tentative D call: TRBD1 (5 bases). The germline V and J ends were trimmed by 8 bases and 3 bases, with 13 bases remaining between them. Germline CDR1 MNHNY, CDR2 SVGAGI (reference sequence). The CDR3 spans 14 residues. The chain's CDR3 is CASRRGAANEKLFF. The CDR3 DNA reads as TGTGCCAGCCGACGCGGGGCGGCTAATGAAAAACTGTTTTTT.